This T cell receptor beta chain was identified in a study of long-term antiretroviral therapy in people with HIV. Whole-study results and caveats: The range of CDR3 lengths in HIV repertoires proved narrower than that found in controls. Repertoire composition at all time points was dominated by clones that had expanded before ART. Therapy changes, viral resistance and ART adherence were not documented in the available data.

Note on this clone: Its antigen is currently unknown.

CDR1 is MNHEY and CDR2 is SMNVEV in the germline V gene (reference sequence). This CDR3 region has 14 residues. The V end was cut by 6 bases, the J end by 3 bases, with 14 bases between. Sequencing relied on immunoSEQ assay v3.0, run at survey level. Only in-frame clones appear in the TCRdb table, and some are missing; sequencing was by immunoSEQ multiplex PCR. The profile shows 17,000 or so clones, about four fifths of them singletons. The V gene is TRBV27, the J gene TRBJ1-1; no definite D call. Sequencing used unsorted PBMCs, obtained at the start of antiretroviral therapy. This receptor was identified in a man aged 25 to 40 with HIV. The CDR3 reads CASSTFGRDTEAFF. DNA for the CDR3: TGTGCCAGCAGCACGTTCGGGAGGGACACTGAAGCTTTCTTT.